This T cell receptor (beta chain) was captured in a study of regulatory T cells in long-lasting Graves disease. Findings and caveats of the study: TCR diversity in persistent Graves' patients was below that of newly diagnosed ones.

This sample's time point: newly diagnosed GD, antithyroid drugs for less than 3 months. The TCR library used RNA extracted from PBMCs. Xi'an, China, was home to the endocrinology department that provided patients. Germline V gives CDR1 LGHDT, CDR2 YNNKEL (reference sequence). CDR3 length: 14 residues. Trimming stripped 1 base from V and 5 bases from J, with 9 bases between. The table lists this clonotype with many counts. Its specificity is unknown. HTBI primers from iRepertoire and Arm-PCR of CDR3 regions yielded the TCR beta libraries. TCRdb processed the multiplex PCR reads anew with MiXCR; each CDR3 protein has one entry. This sample carries approximately 440,000 distinct CDR3 sequences, roughly 15% of them seen once, and the ten largest clones take roughly an eighth. This sample also belongs to another study, concerning T cells in Graves' hyperthyroidism and ophthalmopathy. As that report states: Used for diagnoses were clinical symptoms, serum thyroxine and TRAb, thyroid ultrasound and orbital computed tomography.

Sequenced material: peripheral blood mononuclear cells (PBMCs), taken at new diagnosis, from a patient treated with antithyroid drugs. The J gene is TRBJ1-5, the V gene TRBV3-1; D gene ambiguous. This clonotype was sampled from a middle-aged man with Graves disease. DNA of the CDR3: TGTGCCAGCAGCCAAGGGCCCGCCGATCAGCCCCAGCATTTT. Translation gives CASSQGPADQPQHF.